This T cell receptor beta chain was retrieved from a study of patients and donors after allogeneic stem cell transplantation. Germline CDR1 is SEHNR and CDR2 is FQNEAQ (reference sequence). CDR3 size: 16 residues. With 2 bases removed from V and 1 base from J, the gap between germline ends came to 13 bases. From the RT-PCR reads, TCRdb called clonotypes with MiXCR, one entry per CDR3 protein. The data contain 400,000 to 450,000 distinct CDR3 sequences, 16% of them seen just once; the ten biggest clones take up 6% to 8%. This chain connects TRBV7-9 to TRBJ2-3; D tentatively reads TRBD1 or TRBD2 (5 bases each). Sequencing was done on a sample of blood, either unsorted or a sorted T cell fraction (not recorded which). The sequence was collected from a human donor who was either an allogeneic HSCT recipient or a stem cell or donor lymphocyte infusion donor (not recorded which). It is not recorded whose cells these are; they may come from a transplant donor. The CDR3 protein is CASSLLGRARTDTQYF. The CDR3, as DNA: TGTGCCAGCAGCTTATTGGGGCGGGCTCGCACAGATACGCAGTATTTT.